A single sample gave rise to the 11 T cell receptor beta chains below, sequenced in a study of T cell repertoires in cytomegalovirus infection. These receptors have no identified antigens. TCRdb itself ran the reads through MiXCR, one entry per CDR3 protein. The top ten hold roughly two fifths of the sample, which has 450,000 to 550,000 distinct CDR3 sequences, more than 40% seen once. The sequences come from cultured PBMCs, collected from culture after CMV antigen stimulation. Receptors were obtained from a human donor in good health (CMV status not recorded). Some clones in this sample may be carry-over from other donors' samples.

There are a few counts of this clonotype. The chain couples TRBV12-3 or TRBV12-4 to TRBJ2-3; D unresolved. This CDR3 is built from 14 residues. The V gene lost 4 bases and the J gene lost 0 bases, with 8 bases spanning the gap. The CDR3 protein is CASSSKSSTDTQYF. CDR3 sequence (DNA): TGTGCCAGCAGTTCGAAGTCTAGCACAGATACGCAGTATTTT.

This clonotype was seen a few times. The chain is built from TRBV12-3 or TRBV12-4 and TRBJ1-2; unclear D gene. V lost 6 bases, J lost 3 bases, and 8 bases lay in between. CDR3 length: 12 amino acids. The DNA for the CDR3 is TGTGCCAGCAGCCCAGGACACTATGGCTACACCTTC. Translating it yields CASSPGHYGYTF.

The CDR3 is CASKPSLLRDTSYEQYF. CDR3 DNA sequence: TGTGCCAGCAAACCGTCCTTACTCCGGGACACTTCCTACGAGCAGTACTTC. The rearrangement uses TRBV27 and TRBJ2-7, with D possibly TRBD1 on 6 matching bases. The germline V and J ends were trimmed by 7 bases and 1 base, with 23 bases remaining between them. Per germline, CDR1 MNHEY and CDR2 SMNVEV (reference sequence). The CDR3 covers 17 residues.

This chain joins TRBV7-2 and TRBJ1-3, with 7 nucleotides matching TRBD1. CDR3 length: 15 amino acids. The J segment lost 3 bases and the V segment lost 3 bases, leaving 5 bases of the junction unmatched. Germline CDR1 and CDR2: SGHTA and FQGNSA. The CDR3 DNA reads TGTGCCAGCAGCTTTGCCGGGACAGATGGAAACACCATATATTTT. Residues: CASSFAGTDGNTIYF.

This clonotype has a handful of counts. V is TRBV7-9 and J is TRBJ2-3; no reliable D call. Looked up from germline, CDR1 is SEHNR and CDR2 is FQNEAQ (reference sequence). The CDR3 is 15 amino acids. The V end was cut by 3 bases, the J end by 4 bases, with 14 bases between. The CDR3 loop is CASSFERSWADTQYF. In DNA form, the CDR3 reads TGTGCCAGCAGCTTTGAAAGGAGTTGGGCAGATACGCAGTATTTT. The entire variable domain, with the rest obtained from reference TRBV7-9 and TRBJ2-3, is as follows: DTGVSQNPRHKITKRGQNVTFRCDPISEHNRLYWYRQTLGQGPEFLTYFQNEAQLEKSRLLSDRFSAERPKGSFSTLEIQRTEQGDSAMYLCASSFERSWADTQYFGPGTRLTVL.

This clonotype was counted a few times. The chain has TRBV7-2 and TRBJ2-7; 9 bases are shared with TRBD2. Germline lookup yields CDR1 SGHTA and CDR2 FQGNSA. This CDR3 has 16 amino acids. After removal of 2 bases from V and 1 base from J, the junction contained 6 bases not matched to a gene. The CDR3 DNA sequence: TGTGCCAGCAGCTTACTGGGCGGGGGGGGTTCCTACGAGCAGTACTTC. Protein: CASSLLGGGGSYEQYF. Filled out from reference TRBV7-2 and TRBJ2-7, the complete variable domain reads GAGVSQSPSNKVTEKGKDVELRCDPISGHTALYWYRQSLGQGLEFLIYFQGNSAPDKSGLPSDRFSAERTGGSVSTLTIQRTQQEDSAVYLCASSLLGGGGSYEQYFGPGTRLTVT.

The V gene is TRBV15, the J gene TRBJ2-3; 9 bases line up with TRBD2. This CDR3 is built from 15 residues. Per germline, CDR1 LNHNV and CDR2 YYDKDF (reference sequence). After removal of 1 base from V and 4 bases from J, the junction contained 3 bases not matched to a gene. This chain's CDR3 is CATSRVSGGADTQYF. The DNA of the CDR3 is TGTGCCACCAGCAGAGTTAGCGGGGGCGCAGATACGCAGTATTTT.

The V gene is TRBV6-5, the J gene TRBJ1-2; TRBD1 aligns across 7 bases. The CDR3 has 13 amino acids. CDR1 is MNHEY and CDR2 is SVGAGI in the germline V gene. The J segment lost 5 bases and the V segment lost 7 bases, leaving 7 bases of the junction unmatched. CDR3 nucleotides: TGTGCCAGCAAGACAGGGAAAAAGTATGGCTACACCTTC. Amino acid sequence: CASKTGKKYGYTF.

The chain couples TRBV10-3 to TRBJ1-4; D ambiguous. The CDR3 consists of 14 residues. CDR1 and CDR2 from the germline V gene are ENHRY and SYGVKD. Trimming removed 10 bases at V and 1 base at J, with 13 bases between. CDR3 coding DNA: TGTGCCACCGCGGAGGATCTAACTAATGAAAAACTGTTTTTT. This sequence encodes CATAEDLTNEKLFF.

This clonotype was counted many times. The V gene is TRBV6-5, the J gene TRBJ1-5; D is undetermined. CDR3 length equals 13 residues. V was clipped by 5 bases and J by 7 bases, with 12 bases between them. Per the germline V gene, CDR1 is MNHEY and CDR2 is SVGAGI. The CDR3 loop reads CASSPVVHQPQHF. The CDR3 DNA is TGTGCCAGCAGTCCGGTGGTACACCAGCCCCAGCATTTT.

This clonotype was detected a few times. This chain links TRBV6-5 with TRBJ2-7; possible D gene TRBD2, 6 bases. CDR1 MNHEY and CDR2 SVGAGI come from the germline V gene. This CDR3 region has 16 residues. V dropped 5 bases and J dropped 2 bases, with 19 bases sitting between them. The CDR3 region has the DNA TGTGCCAGCAGTAACGGGGGACCCAAGGGCCCCTACGAGCAGTACTTC. Its protein is CASSNGGPKGPYEQYF.